This record covers a single T cell receptor (beta chain). Its specificity is unknown. V was shortened by 7 bases and J by 8 bases, with 17 bases between the two germline ends. Per germline, CDR1 LNHDA and CDR2 SQIVND (reference sequence). The CDR3 consists of 13 residues. Libraries were prepared by immunoSEQ multiplex PCR; TCRdb keeps only in-frame clonotypes and omits some of them. The table records just under 60,000 clones, roughly 80% of them present only once. These data are taken from a study of vaccination effects on CD4 cells after COVID-19. Sequencing in the ViraFEST assay came after antigen-specific CD4+ T cells had been expanded with viral peptide pools, which were used to stimulate PBMC. The culture ran for under eleven days, and then CD4+ T cells were isolated. The participants, recipients of two vaccine doses, got either BNT162b2 or mRNA-1273. A density of over 1.5 million PBMC per well was used; these cells were cultured with roughly 10 IU/ml IL-2 and around 9.6 ug/ml peptides.

The TCR was taken from a human donor who received a COVID-19 vaccine. The sequences come from CD4+ T cells from PBMCs cultured with HCoV-OC43 spike peptides, collected after COVID-19 vaccination. Described subset: HCoV-OC43 spike overlapping peptide pool stimulation. V and J are TRBV19 and TRBJ1-2; a possible D gene is TRBD1 (6 bases). The CDR3 DNA reads as TGTGCCAGTAACTTCGAACAGGGAGGAGGCTACACCTTC. Its protein is CASNFEQGGGYTF.